Each of the 15 T cell receptor beta chains below was sequenced from the same sample in a study of blood T cell repertoires in COVID-19. Sequencing used immunoSEQ multiplex PCR; TCRdb keeps in-frame clones, though not all of them. The sample holds roughly 150,000 clones, over 75% seen once. Sequences were obtained from peripheral blood. These receptors came from a man aged 65-85 years with acute or convalescent COVID-19.

The rearrangement links TRBV19 to TRBJ1-5; 7 bases fit TRBD1. The germline V gene encodes CDR1 LNHDA and CDR2 SQIVND (reference sequence). V shed 5 bases and J 2 bases; nucleotides not matched to a gene: 6. This CDR3 has 15 residues. Here the CDR3 reads CASSVTDRGNQPQHF. The CDR3 nucleotides read TGTGCCAGTAGTGTTACCGACAGGGGCAATCAGCCCCAGCATTTT.

The genes are TRBV7-2 and TRBJ2-3; the D gene is possibly TRBD1 (6 bases). The CDR3 length is 14 residues. The V gene lost 3 bases and the J gene lost 5 bases, with 12 bases spanning the gap. Per germline, CDR1 SGHTA and CDR2 FQGNSA. DNA of the CDR3: TGTGCCAGCAGCTTCAGGGGTCGAGAAGATACGCAGTATTTT. It encodes CASSFRGREDTQYF.

The rearrangement uses TRBV7-3 and TRBJ2-7; D is unresolved. The CDR3 consists of 17 residues. V was clipped by 1 base and J by 0 bases, with 16 bases between them. CDR1 is SGHTA, CDR2 FQGTGA, per germline. CDR3: CASSLIRSIQDSYEQYF. For the CDR3, the DNA is TGTGCCAGCAGCTTAATACGGTCTATCCAAGACTCCTACGAGCAGTACTTC.

V usage is TRBV30 and J usage is TRBJ1-2, with D tentatively TRBD1 (5 bases). This CDR3 contains 14 residues. V was trimmed by 0 bases and J by 7 bases, leaving 15 bases between them. Germline loops: CDR1 GTSNPN, CDR2 SVGIG (reference sequence). The CDR3 region is CAWSVSSGRVGYTF. CDR3 DNA: TGTGCCTGGAGTGTTTCCTCGGGCAGGGTTGGCTACACCTTC. The whole variable domain, filled in from reference TRBV30 and TRBJ1-2, reads SQTIHQWPATLVQPVGSPLSLECTVEGTSNPNLYWYRQAAGRGLQLLFYSVGIGQISSEVPQNLSASRPQDRQFILSSKKLLLSDSGFYLCAWSVSSGRVGYTFGSGTRLTVV.

In its sample, this clone was seen a few times. This chain uses TRBV5-1 with TRBJ2-7; 7 bases agree with TRBD1. CDR3 length: 17 amino acids. Germline assignment: CDR1 SGHRS and CDR2 YFSETQ. J was trimmed by 5 bases and V by 0 bases; bases with no gene match: 14. CDR3 DNA: TGCGCCAGCAGCTTGGAGGCGTTCCAGGGGGTTGCCGACGAGCAGTACTTC. Translated: CASSLEAFQGVADEQYF.

This chain joins TRBV10-1 and TRBJ2-5; TRBD1 is a possible D gene (6 bases). V was shortened by 0 bases and J by 5 bases, with 13 bases between the two germline ends. Germline V gene data show CDR1 as WNHNN and CDR2 as SYGVQD (reference sequence). The CDR3 runs to 15 residues. CDR3 loop: CASSESTGLSETQYF. CDR3 in DNA: TGCGCCAGCAGTGAGTCCACAGGGCTCTCCGAGACCCAGTACTTC.

A remark on this clone: The same CDR3 can be traced to other DNA sequences in this sample. The chain joins TRBV7-8 to TRBJ1-2; D gene uncertain. The ends were cut back, 5 bases at V and 5 bases at J, with 12 bases in the middle. This CDR3 is 13 amino acids long. Germline lookup yields CDR1 SGHVS and CDR2 FQNEAQ. The CDR3 nucleotides are TGTGCCAGCAGCCCCCCGGGGTTGTATGGCTACACCTTC. This translates into CASSPPGLYGYTF.

V is TRBV9 and J is TRBJ1-4; 7 nucleotides match TRBD1. CDR1 and CDR2 from the germline V gene are SGDLS and YYNGEE. This CDR3 has 15 amino acids. Trimming took 4 bases from V and 5 from J; bases not matched to a gene: 8. The DNA for the CDR3 is TGTGCCAGCAGCCCCCAGACAGGGCTAAATGAAAAACTGTTTTTT. It is translated as CASSPQTGLNEKLFF. The full variable domain, in which reference TRBV9 and TRBJ1-4 provide the parts outside the CDR3, is DSGVTQTPKHLITATGQRVTLRCSPRSGDLSVYWYQQSLDQGLQFLIQYYNGEERAKGNILERFSAQQFPDLHSELNLSSLELGDSALYFCASSPQTGLNEKLFFGSGTQLSVL.

This clone has only one observation. The chain links TRBV10-3 to TRBJ1-4; D is possibly TRBD1 (5 bases). Germline V gene data show CDR1 as ENHRY and CDR2 as SYGVKD. Trimming shortened V by 8 bases and J by 6 bases, and 13 bases separated the two germline ends. This CDR3 has 13 residues. Here the CDR3 DNA reads TGTGCCATCGCGGGGACGGGAGATGAAAAACTGTTTTTT. Amino acids: CAIAGTGDEKLFF.

CDR3 DNA sequence: TGTGCCAGCAGTTACCGGGACACCATTTCACCCCTCCACTTT. It is translated as CASSYRDTISPLHF. The chain combines TRBV6-5 with TRBJ1-6, with D perhaps matching TRBD1 (6 bases). V dropped 2 bases and J dropped 9 bases, with 11 bases sitting between them. This CDR3 is 14 amino acids long. Germline V gives CDR1 MNHEY, CDR2 SVGAGI.

This clone turned up a few times. The chain couples TRBV7-9 to TRBJ1-4; 9 bases map to TRBD1. Germline CDR1 and CDR2: SEHNR and FQNEAQ (reference sequence). This CDR3 region has 16 residues. V lost 4 bases, J lost 5 bases, and 8 bases stayed unmatched. CDR3 DNA: TGTGCCAGCAGCTCGGTTGGGACAGGGACAAATGAAAAACTGTTTTTT. This translates into CASSSVGTGTNEKLFF.

The rearrangement joins TRBV4-3 to TRBJ2-7, with D unresolved. Between the trimmed V and J ends, which lost 0 bases and 0 bases, there was a span of 9 bases. CDR3 length: 15 residues. From germline, CDR1 is LGHNA and CDR2 YSLEER. CDR3 region: CASSQDLEISYEQYF. CDR3 in DNA: TGCGCCAGCAGCCAAGATCTGGAGATCTCCTACGAGCAGTACTTC.

The CDR3 sequence: CASSEGQGQPQHF. The DNA for the CDR3 is TGTGCCAGCAGTGAAGGACAGGGCCAGCCCCAGCATTTT. The chain employs TRBV6-1 and TRBJ1-5; 7 bases fit TRBD1. Germline lookup yields CDR1 MNHNS and CDR2 SASEGT. Trimming took 1 base from V and 7 from J; bases not matched to a gene: 1. This CDR3 has 13 residues.

This clone was seen just once. The rearrangement joins TRBV9 to TRBJ2-1; D not resolved. CDR1 is SGDLS and CDR2 is YYNGEE in the germline V gene. V gave up 2 bases and J gave up 4 bases, with 19 bases separating them. The CDR3 has 17 residues. CDR3 loop: CASSVYEIAVKYNEQFF. In DNA form, the CDR3 reads TGTGCCAGCAGCGTCTATGAAATAGCAGTTAAATACAATGAGCAGTTCTTC.

This chain joins TRBV11-3 and TRBJ2-6; tentative D call: TRBD1 (5 bases). V was shortened by 3 bases and J by 2 bases, with 8 bases between the two germline ends. From germline, CDR1 is SGHNT and CDR2 YENEEA. The CDR3 contains 15 residues. Here the CDR3 reads CASSFRAPGANVLTF. The CDR3 nucleotides read TGTGCCAGCAGCTTCAGGGCCCCTGGGGCCAACGTCCTGACTTTC.